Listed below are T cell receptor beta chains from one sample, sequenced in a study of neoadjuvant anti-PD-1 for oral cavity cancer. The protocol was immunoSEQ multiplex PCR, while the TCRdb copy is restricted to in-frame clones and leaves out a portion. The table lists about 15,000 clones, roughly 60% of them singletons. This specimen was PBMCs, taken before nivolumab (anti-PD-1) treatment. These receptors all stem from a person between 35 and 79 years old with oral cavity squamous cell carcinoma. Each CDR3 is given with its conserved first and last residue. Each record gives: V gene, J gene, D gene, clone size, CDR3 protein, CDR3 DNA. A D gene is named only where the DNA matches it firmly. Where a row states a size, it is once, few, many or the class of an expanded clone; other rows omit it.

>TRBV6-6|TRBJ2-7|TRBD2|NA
CASSPLSGFSYEQYF
TGTGCCAGCAGTCCCCTTAGCGGGTTCTCCTACGAGCAGTACTTC
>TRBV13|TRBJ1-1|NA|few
CASTGPGRWVTEAFF
TGTGCCAGTACTGGACCAGGGAGGTGGGTCACTGAAGCTTTCTTT
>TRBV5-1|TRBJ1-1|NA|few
CASTPAGRANTEAFF
TGCGCCAGCACGCCGGCAGGGCGAGCGAACACTGAAGCTTTCTTT
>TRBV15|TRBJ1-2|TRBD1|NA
CATSRAEGTGVGYTF
TGTGCCACCAGCAGAGCGGAGGGGACAGGTGTGGGCTACACCTTC
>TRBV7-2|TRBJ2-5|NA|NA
CASSFGGDLQETQYF
TGTGCCAGCAGCTTCGGTGGGGACCTCCAAGAGACCCAGTACTTC
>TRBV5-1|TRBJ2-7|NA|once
CASSLEGSSSYEQYF
TGCGCCAGCAGCTTGGAGGGGAGTTCATCCTACGAGCAGTACTTC
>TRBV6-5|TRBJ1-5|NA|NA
CASSYSNAANQPQHF
TGTGCCAGCAGTTACTCGAATGCTGCCAATCAGCCCCAGCATTTT
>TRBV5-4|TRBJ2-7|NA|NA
CASSHITADTYEQYF
TGTGCCAGCAGCCACATAACAGCCGACACCTACGAGCAGTACTTC
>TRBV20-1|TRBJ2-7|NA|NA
CSGGSSYEQYF
TGCAGTGGGGGGAGCTCCTACGAGCAGTACTTC
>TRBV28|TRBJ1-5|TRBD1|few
CASSFGDSLNQPQHF
TGTGCCAGCAGTTTCGGGGACAGCCTCAATCAGCCCCAGCATTTT